A selection of T cell receptor beta chains follows, all from one sample in a study of preoperative IRX-2 immunotherapy in early breast cancer. Assay used: immunoSEQ multiplex PCR; TCRdb lists only in-frame clones, some missing. This sample carries roughly 25,000 clones, 95% of them seen once, and the ten largest clones take 15% to 20%. The sample in question was tumor tissue, obtained after IRX-2 immunotherapy. The receptors were gathered from a human donor with breast cancer. The CDR3 runs from the conserved cysteine through the conserved F or W. Each record gives: J gene, V gene, D gene, clone size, CDR3 DNA, CDR3 protein. D genes are given only for firm matches. Size is omitted from some rows. Given values are once, few, many or a class for expanded clones.

TRBJ1-5 | TRBV7-8 | - | - | TGTGCCAGCGACGACAGGCCCTATAGCAATCAGCCCCAGCATTTT | CASDDRPYSNQPQHF
TRBJ1-2 | TRBV5-3 | - | - | TGTGCCAGAAGCAGGGTACAGGAGGTGATTTGTGGCTACACCTTC | CARSRVQEVICGYTF
TRBJ2-1 | TRBV28 | - | - | TGTGCCAGCAGTTTAAGAGCGGACTACAATGAGCAGTTCTTC | CASSLRADYNEQFF
TRBJ1-2 | TRBV5-1 | TRBD1 | - | TGCGCCAGCAGCGCGCGGGACAGAAGGGATGGCTACACCTTC | CASSARDRRDGYTF
TRBJ2-7 | TRBV7-2 | - | - | TGTGCCAGCAGCTTAGTACTCGGGGCCTACGAGCAGTACTTC | CASSLVLGAYEQYF
TRBJ1-4 | TRBV5-4 | - | - | TGTGCCAGCAGCTTGGAGAGGGGAGGGGGAGCTGAAAAACTGTTTTTT | CASSLERGGGAEKLFF
TRBJ1-2 | TRBV6-6 | TRBD1 | once | TGTGCCAGCAGTTACGTAACAGGGGCCTATGGCTACACCTTC | CASSYVTGAYGYTF
TRBJ2-7 | TRBV5-1 | - | - | TGCGCCAGCAGCTTCCAGCGGAACTACGAGCAGTACTTC | CASSFQRNYEQYF
TRBJ2-5 | TRBV14 | - | - | TGTGCCAGCAGCCAATTGGGGCTTATATCGGAGACCCAGTACTTC | CASSQLGLISETQYF
TRBJ2-2 | TRBV21-1 | - | - | TGTGCCAGCAGACCAGTAGGGGGAGGAGTGGTATTGAGCACCGGGGAGCTGTTTTTT | CASRPVGGGVVLSTGELFF
TRBJ1-1 | TRBV27 | - | - | TGTGCCAGCAGAGGAACGGGCCGTATGGCTGAAGCTTTCTTT | CASRGTGRMAEAFF
TRBJ2-1 | TRBV4-1 | TRBD1 | - | TGCGCCAGCAGCCTGACAGGGACTGAGCAGTTCTTC | CASSLTGTEQFF
TRBJ2-1 | TRBV7-7 | TRBD1 | - | TGTGCTAGCAGCTCTAACAGGGGTAGCTACAATGAGCAGTTCTTC | CASSSNRGSYNEQFF
TRBJ2-5 | TRBV25-1 | TRBD1 | - | TGTGCCAGCAGTGAACCGACAGGGCTAGAGACCCAGTACTTC | CASSEPTGLETQYF
TRBJ2-5 | TRBV28 | TRBD1 | - | TGTGCCAGCACCCGGGGGACAGGGGTGCGAGAGACCCAGTACTTC | CASTRGTGVRETQYF
TRBJ2-1 | TRBV14 | - | - | TGTGCCAGCAGCCAAGTCCTCGGGTACTACAATGAGCAGTTCTTC | CASSQVLGYYNEQFF
TRBJ2-3 | TRBV7-3 | - | - | TGTGCCAGCAGCTTATTTGGGGGCCCCACAGATACGCAGTATTTT | CASSLFGGPTDTQYF
TRBJ1-1 | TRBV9 | - | - | TGTGCCAGCAGCACACCCCGTGGTCGATGGGGCGGCATGAACACTGAAGCTTTCTTT | CASSTPRGRWGGMNTEAFF
TRBJ1-2 | TRBV29-1 | TRBD1 | - | TGCAGCGTCGCCACAGGGGTCGGCTATGGCTACACCTTC | CSVATGVGYGYTF
TRBJ2-7 | TRBV27 | - | - | TGTGCCAGCAGTCAGGGAGTTCGTTCGGAGCAGTACTTC | CASSQGVRSEQYF
TRBJ1-2 | TRBV4-1 | - | - | TGCGCCAGCAGCCAAGAAGAAGGACGGGTCTATGGCTACACCTTC | CASSQEEGRVYGYTF
TRBJ2-1 | TRBV15 | - | - | TGTGCCACCAGCAGAGCCAGGGGCCAGTCCAATGAGCAGTTCTTC | CATSRARGQSNEQFF
TRBJ2-7 | TRBV9 | TRBD2 | - | TGTGCCAGCAGCTTACGAGTGGAGGGAGGGCCCTCGGTCGAGCAGTACTTC | CASSLRVEGGPSVEQYF